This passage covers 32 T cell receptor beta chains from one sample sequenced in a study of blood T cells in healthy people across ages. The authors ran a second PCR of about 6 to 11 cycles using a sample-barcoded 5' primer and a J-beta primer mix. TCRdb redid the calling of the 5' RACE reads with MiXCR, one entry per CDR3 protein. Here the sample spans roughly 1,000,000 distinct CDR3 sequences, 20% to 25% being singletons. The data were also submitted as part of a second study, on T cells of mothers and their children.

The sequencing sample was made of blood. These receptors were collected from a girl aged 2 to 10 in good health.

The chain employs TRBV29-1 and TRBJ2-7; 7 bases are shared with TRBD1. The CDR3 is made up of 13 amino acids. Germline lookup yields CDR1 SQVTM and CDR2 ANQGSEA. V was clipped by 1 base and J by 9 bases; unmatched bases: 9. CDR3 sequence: CSVEGPAGGRQYF. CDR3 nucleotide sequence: TGCAGCGTTGAAGGTCCTGCAGGGGGTAGGCAGTACTTC.

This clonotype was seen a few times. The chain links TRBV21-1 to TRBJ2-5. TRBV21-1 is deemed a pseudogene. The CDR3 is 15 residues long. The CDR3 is CASSKVASRKETQYF. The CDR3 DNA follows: TGTGCCAGCAGCAAAGTGGCCAGTAGGAAAGAGACCCAGTACTTC.

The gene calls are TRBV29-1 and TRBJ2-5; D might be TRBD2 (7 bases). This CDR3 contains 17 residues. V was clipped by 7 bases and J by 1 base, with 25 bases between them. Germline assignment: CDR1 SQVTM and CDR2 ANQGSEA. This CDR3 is CSGGPRGAYYAQETQYF. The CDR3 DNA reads TGCAGCGGAGGTCCCCGGGGGGCGTATTACGCCCAAGAGACCCAGTACTTC.

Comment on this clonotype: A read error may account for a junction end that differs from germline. CDR3 amino acids: CASSGPDIWGEVFF. CDR3 coding DNA: TGTGCCAGCAGTGGACCTGACATTTGGGGTGAAGTTTTCTTT. The chain employs TRBV6-1 and TRBJ1-1; D is uncertain. The CDR3 covers 14 residues. Germline assignment: CDR1 MNHNS and CDR2 SASEGT.

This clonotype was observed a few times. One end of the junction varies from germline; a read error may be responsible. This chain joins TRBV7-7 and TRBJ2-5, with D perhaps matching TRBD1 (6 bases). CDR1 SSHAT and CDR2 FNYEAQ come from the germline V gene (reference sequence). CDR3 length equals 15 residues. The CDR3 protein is CASSTSTGTSETQYF. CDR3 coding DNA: TGTGCTAGCAGCACCTCAACAGGGACCTCAGAGACCCAGTACTTC.

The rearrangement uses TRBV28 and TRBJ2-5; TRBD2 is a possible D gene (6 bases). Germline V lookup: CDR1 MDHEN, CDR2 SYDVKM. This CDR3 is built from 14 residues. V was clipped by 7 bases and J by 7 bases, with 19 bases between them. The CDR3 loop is CASTYGGGGWTQYF. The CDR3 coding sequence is TGTGCCAGCACCTATGGGGGAGGAGGTTGGACCCAGTACTTC.

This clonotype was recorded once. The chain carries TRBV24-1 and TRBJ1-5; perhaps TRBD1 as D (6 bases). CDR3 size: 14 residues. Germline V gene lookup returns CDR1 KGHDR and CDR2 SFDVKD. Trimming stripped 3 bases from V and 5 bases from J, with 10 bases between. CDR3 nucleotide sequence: TGTGCCACCAGTGATCTGGACAGTGATCAGCCCCAGCATTTT. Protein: CATSDLDSDQPQHF.

This CDR3 is CSAPRGQISTDTQYF. The CDR3 bases are TGCAGTGCTCCCCGGGGACAGATCTCTACAGATACGCAGTATTTT. The chain links TRBV20-1 to TRBJ2-3; TRBD1 agrees at 7 bases. Losses at the gene ends were 5 bases for V and 3 bases for J; bases not matched to a gene: 11. Germline assignment: CDR1 DFQATT and CDR2 SNEGSKA (reference sequence). The CDR3 runs 15 residues.

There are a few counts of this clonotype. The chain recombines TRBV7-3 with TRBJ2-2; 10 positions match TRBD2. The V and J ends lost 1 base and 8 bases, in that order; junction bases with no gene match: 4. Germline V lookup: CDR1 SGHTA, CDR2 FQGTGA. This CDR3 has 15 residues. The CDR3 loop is CASSLITSGAGELFF. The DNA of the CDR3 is TGTGCCAGCAGCTTAATAACTAGCGGGGCGGGGGAGCTGTTTTTT.

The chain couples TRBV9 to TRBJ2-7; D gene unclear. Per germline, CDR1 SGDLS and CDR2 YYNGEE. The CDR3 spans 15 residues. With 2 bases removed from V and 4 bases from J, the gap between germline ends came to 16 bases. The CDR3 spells CASSVLSGPNYEQYF. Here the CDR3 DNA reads TGTGCCAGCAGCGTGTTATCAGGACCGAATTACGAGCAGTACTTC.

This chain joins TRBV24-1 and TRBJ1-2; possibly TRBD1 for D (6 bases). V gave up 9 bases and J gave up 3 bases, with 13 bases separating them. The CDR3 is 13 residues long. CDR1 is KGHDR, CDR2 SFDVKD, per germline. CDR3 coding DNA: TGTGCCACCTCGACTTCAGGGGACTATGGCTACACCTTC. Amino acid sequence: CATSTSGDYGYTF.

The CDR3 nucleotides read TGCAGTGCTAGATCGGCTAGTCGGTACGAGCAGTACTTC. It encodes CSARSASRYEQYF. V usage is TRBV20-1 and J usage is TRBJ2-7; D not certain. The CDR3 runs 13 residues. Germline V gives CDR1 DFQATT, CDR2 SNEGSKA (reference sequence). Trimming left V 2 bases short and J 4 bases short, with 12 bases between.

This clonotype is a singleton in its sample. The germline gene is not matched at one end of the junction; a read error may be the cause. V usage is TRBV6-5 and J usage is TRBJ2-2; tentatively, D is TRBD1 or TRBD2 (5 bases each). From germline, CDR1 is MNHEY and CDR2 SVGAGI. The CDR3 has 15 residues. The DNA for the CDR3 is TGTGCCAGCAGTTACTCGAGTGGGGATACCAGGGAGCTGTCTTTT. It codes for CASSYSSGDTRELSF.

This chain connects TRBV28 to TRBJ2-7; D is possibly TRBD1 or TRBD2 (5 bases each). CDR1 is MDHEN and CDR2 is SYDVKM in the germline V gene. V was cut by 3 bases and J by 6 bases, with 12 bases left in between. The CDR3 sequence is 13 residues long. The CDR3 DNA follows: TGTGCCAGCAGTTTTCGGGGCTTAAGCGAGCAGTACTTC. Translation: CASSFRGLSEQYF.

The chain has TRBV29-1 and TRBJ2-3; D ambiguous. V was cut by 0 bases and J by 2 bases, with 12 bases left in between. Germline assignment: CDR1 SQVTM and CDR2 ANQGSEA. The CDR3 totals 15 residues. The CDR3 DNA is TGCAGCGTTGAAGATCGAATCGGGTTCACAGATACGCAGTATTTT. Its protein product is CSVEDRIGFTDTQYF.

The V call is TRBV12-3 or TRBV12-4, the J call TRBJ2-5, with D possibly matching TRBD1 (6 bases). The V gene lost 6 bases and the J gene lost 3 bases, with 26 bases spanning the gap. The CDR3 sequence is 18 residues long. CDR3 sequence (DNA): TGTGCCAGCAGGAAGTTTAGGTTCTCCAGTCCAGGGGAAGAGACCCAGTACTTC. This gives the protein CASRKFRFSSPGEETQYF.

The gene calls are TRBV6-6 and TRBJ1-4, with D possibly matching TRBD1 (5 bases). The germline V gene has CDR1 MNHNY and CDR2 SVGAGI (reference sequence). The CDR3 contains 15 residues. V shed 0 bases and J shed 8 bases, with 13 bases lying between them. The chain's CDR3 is CASSYSGREGEKLFF. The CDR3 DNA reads TGTGCCAGCAGTTACTCGGGGCGAGAAGGAGAAAAACTGTTTTTT.

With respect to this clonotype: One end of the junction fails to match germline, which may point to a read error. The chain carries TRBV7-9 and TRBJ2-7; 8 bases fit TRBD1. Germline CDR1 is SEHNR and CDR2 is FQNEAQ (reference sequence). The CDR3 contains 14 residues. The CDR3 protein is CASSLRDRGYERYF. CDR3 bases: TGTGCCAGCAGCTTAAGAGACAGGGGCTACGAGCGGTACTTC.

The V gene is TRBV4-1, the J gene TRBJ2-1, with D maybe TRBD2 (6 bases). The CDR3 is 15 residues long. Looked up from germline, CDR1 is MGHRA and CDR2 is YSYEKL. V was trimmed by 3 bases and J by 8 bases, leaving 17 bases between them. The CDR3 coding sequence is TGCGCCAGCAGCCAGGAGGGACGGGTTGGACATGAGCAGTTCTTC. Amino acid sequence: CASSQEGRVGHEQFF.

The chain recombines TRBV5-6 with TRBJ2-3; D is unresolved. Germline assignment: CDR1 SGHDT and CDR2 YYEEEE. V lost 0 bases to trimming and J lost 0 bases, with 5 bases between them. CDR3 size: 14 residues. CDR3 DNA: TGTGCCAGCAGCTTGGTAGAAAGCACAGATACGCAGTATTTT. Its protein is CASSLVESTDTQYF.

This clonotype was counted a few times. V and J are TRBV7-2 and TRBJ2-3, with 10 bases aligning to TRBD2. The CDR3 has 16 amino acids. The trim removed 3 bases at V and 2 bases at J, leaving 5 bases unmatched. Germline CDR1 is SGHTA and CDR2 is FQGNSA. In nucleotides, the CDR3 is TGTGCCAGCAGCTTTATGCTAGCGGGGGACACAGATACGCAGTATTTT. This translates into CASSFMLAGDTDTQYF.

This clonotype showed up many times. The DNA of the CDR3 is TGTGCCAGCAGACTGACAGGGAACACTGAAGCTTTCTTT. Residues: CASRLTGNTEAFF. The chain carries TRBV3-1 and TRBJ1-1, with D perhaps TRBD1 (6 bases). Germline CDR1 reads LGHDT; CDR2 reads YNNKEL (reference sequence). Trimming left V 6 bases short and J 1 base short, with 9 bases between. The CDR3 length is 13 residues.

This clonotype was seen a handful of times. The CDR3, as DNA: TGTGCCACCAGTGATCCTTCGGACAGGGCAGGGTATGGCTACACCTTC. Translating gives CATSDPSDRAGYGYTF. J is TRBJ1-2 and V is TRBV24-1, with TRBD1 matching 8 bases. Germline-derived CDR1 and CDR2 are KGHDR and SFDVKD. The CDR3 has 16 residues. The V and J ends lost 3 bases and 5 bases, in that order; junction bases with no gene match: 10.

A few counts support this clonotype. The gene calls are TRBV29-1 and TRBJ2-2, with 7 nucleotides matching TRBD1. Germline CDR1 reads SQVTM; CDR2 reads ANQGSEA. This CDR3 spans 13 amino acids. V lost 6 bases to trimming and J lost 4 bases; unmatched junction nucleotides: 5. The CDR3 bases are TGCAGCGTGACAGGGATCCTCACCGGGGAGCTGTTTTTT. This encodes CSVTGILTGELFF.

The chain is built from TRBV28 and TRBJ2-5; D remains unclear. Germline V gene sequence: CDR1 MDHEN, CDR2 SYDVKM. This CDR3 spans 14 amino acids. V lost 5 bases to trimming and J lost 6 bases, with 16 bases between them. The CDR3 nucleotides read TGTGCCAGCAGTCCCGTGGGCAAACCAAAGACCCAGTACTTC. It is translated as CASSPVGKPKTQYF.

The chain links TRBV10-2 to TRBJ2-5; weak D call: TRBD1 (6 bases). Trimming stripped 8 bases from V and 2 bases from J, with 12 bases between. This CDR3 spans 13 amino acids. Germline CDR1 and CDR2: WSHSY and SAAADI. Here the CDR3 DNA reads TGCGCCAGCCAGGGGAGCCAACAAGAGACCCAGTACTTC. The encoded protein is CASQGSQQETQYF.

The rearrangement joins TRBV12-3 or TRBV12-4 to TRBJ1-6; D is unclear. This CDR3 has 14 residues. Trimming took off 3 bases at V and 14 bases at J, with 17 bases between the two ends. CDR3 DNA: TGTGCCAGCAGTTTGGACCGCTTAGGTTCGGCCCTCCACTTT. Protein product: CASSLDRLGSALHF.

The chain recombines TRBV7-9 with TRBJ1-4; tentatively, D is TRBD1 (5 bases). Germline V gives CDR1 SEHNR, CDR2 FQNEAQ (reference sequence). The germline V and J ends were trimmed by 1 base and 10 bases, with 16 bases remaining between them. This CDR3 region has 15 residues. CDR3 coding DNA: TGTGCCAGCAGCTTAGTTGCCCCGTCCCAGGGAAAACTGTTTTTT. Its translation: CASSLVAPSQGKLFF.

In DNA, the CDR3 is TGCGCCAGCAGCACAAAAACAGGGGAGAGGGGTCTAACCCACCTAGAAGATACGCAGTATTTT. Translated, it gives CASSTKTGERGLTHLEDTQYF. This sequence joins TRBV5-1 and TRBJ2-3, with 7 bases fitting TRBD1. Germline assignment: CDR1 SGHRS and CDR2 YFSETQ. This CDR3 has 21 residues. Germline trimming cut 4 bases from V and 5 bases from J; bases unmatched to any gene: 28.

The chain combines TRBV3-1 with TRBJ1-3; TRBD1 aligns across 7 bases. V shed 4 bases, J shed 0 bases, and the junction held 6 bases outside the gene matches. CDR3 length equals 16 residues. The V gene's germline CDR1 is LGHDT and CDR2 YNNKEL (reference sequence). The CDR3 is CASSPMDRNSGNTIYF. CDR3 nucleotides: TGTGCCAGCAGCCCGATGGACAGGAACTCTGGAAACACCATATATTTT.

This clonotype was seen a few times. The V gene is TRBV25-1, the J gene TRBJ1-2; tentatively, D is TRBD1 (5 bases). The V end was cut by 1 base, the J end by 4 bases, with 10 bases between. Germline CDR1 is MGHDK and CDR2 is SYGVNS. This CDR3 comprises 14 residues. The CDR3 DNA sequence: TGTGCCAGCAGTGAATCCGGTGGGGGCTATGGCTACACCTTC. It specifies CASSESGGGYGYTF.

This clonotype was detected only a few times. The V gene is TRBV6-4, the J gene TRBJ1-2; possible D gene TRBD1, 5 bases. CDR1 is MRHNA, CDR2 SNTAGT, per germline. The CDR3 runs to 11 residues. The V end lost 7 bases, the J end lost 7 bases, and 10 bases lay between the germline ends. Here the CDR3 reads CASIREFGYTF. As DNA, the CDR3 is TGTGCCAGCATCAGGGAATTTGGCTACACCTTC.